This TCR beta chain was documented in a study of shared clonotypes between healthy human individuals. V was trimmed by 2 bases and J by 10 bases, leaving 14 bases between them. The CDR3 runs to 14 residues. Germline V gene sequence: CDR1 MGHDK, CDR2 SYGVNS. This clone was picked up a small number of times. TCRdb keeps only in-frame clones here, not all; method: immunoSEQ multiplex PCR. The repertoire consists of 2 million to 2.5 million clones, with 80% to 95% occurring once and the leading ten covering 0.35% to 0.45%. The source of this sequence is a man aged 18 to 29 in good health. Some clones in this sample may be carry-over from other donors' samples. V is TRBV25-1 and J is TRBJ1-4; no firm D call. The sequenced sample consisted of naive CD4+ T cells from PBMCs. Subset reported: CD45RA+ positively selected. The CDR3 reads CASSEGGSGRKLFF. In nucleotides, the CDR3 is TGTGCCAGCAGTGAAGGAGGTTCTGGAAGAAAACTGTTTTTT. The full variable domain, with the rest looked up from reference TRBV25-1 and TRBJ1-4, is EADIYQTPRYLVIGTGKKITLECSQTMGHDKMYWYQQDPGMELHLIHYSYGVNSTEKGDLSSESTVSRIRTEHFPLTLESARPSHTSQYLCASSEGGSGRKLFFGSGTQLSVL.